This paragraph reports one T cell receptor beta chain. What it binds is unknown. The entry originates in a study of response to subunit inactivated influenza vaccine. Whole-study findings and limits: Authors suggested few new T cells are recruited by each seasonal influenza vaccination.

A single record per CDR3 protein comes from TCRdb applying MiXCR to the RT-PCR reads. The repertoire includes some 850,000 distinct CDR3 sequences, roughly 20% of them detected once, and approximately 11% sits in the top ten. This specimen consisted of PBMCs from blood, obtained around 5 days after vaccination. This TCR derives from a man in his fifties or sixties who received an inactivated influenza vaccine.

The CDR3, as DNA: TGTGCCAGCTCACCAAAGGGACCCCTACGGAATGAGCAGTTCTTC. Its translation: CASSPKGPLRNEQFF. This rearrangement joins TRBV18 to TRBJ2-1, with D perhaps TRBD1 or TRBD2 (5 bases each). The CDR3 is 15 residues long. The V and J ends lost 2 bases and 7 bases respectively, with 15 bases between them. Germline CDR1 and CDR2: KGHSH and LQKENI.